The sample holds a few counts of the clone carrying this T cell receptor beta chain. The data were obtained in a study of cytomegalovirus exposure and HLA in healthy donors. It was with 60 Vbeta and 13 Jbeta primers that the PCR ran. TCRdb's table, derived via immunoSEQ multiplex PCR, lists solely in-frame clones and lacks some. The data show roughly 98,000 clones, around 77% seen once. The V and J ends lost 5 bases and 5 bases, in that order; junction bases with no gene match: 4. The CDR3 consists of 14 residues. Per germline, CDR1 SGHTA and CDR2 FQGNSA. The material sequenced was PBMCs. This receptor was taken from a man aged 35 to 55 in good health and CMV-seronegative. This chain uses TRBV7-2 with TRBJ2-5; 11 bases match TRBD1. The CDR3 is CASSTGQGGETQYF. CDR3 DNA sequence: TGTGCCAGCAGCACGGGACAGGGGGGCGAGACCCAGTACTTC.